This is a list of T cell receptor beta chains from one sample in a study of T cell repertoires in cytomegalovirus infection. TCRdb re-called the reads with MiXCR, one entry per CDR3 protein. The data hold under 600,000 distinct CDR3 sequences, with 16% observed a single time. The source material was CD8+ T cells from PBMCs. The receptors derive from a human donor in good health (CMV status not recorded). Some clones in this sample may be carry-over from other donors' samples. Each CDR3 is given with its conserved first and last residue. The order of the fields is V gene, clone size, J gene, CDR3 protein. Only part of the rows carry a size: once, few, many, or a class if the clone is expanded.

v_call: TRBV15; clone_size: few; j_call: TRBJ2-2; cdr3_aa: CATSRGQGWGGELFF
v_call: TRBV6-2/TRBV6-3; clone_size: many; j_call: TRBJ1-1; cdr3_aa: CASALESYLVEAFF
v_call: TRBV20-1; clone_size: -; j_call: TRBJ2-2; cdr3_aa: CSASPGQGEVGELFF
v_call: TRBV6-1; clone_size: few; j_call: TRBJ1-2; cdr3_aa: CASIPSPGDSNYTF
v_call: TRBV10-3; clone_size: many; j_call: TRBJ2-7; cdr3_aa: CAISENRDVRQYF
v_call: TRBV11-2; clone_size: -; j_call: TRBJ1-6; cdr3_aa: CASSLVGTPYNSPLHF
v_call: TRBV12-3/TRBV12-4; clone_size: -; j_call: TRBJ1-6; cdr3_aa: CASRPGQGGGSPLHF
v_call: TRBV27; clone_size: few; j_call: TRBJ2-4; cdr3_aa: CASRRAGGKGAKNIQYF
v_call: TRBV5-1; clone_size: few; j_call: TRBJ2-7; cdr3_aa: CASSWGQGDEQYF
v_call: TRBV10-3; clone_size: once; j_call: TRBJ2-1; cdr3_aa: CAISEGLAGSYSYNEQFF
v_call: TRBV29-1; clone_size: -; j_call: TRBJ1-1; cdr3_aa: CSGGDARNTEAFF
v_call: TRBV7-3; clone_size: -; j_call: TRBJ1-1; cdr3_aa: CASSLKGTGIRNTEAFF
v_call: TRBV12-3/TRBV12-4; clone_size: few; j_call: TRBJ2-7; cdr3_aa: CASSFRRGVYEQYF
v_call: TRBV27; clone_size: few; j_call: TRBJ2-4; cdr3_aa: CASSAGTGGSNIQYF
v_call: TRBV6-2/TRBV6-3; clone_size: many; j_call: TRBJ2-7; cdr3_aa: CASSYSNSDRAYEQYF
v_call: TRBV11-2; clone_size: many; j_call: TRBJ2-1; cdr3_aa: CASSLHPSGDTYNEQFF
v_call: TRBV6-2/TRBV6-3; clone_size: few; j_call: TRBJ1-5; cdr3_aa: CASSYDTRSKRNQPQHF